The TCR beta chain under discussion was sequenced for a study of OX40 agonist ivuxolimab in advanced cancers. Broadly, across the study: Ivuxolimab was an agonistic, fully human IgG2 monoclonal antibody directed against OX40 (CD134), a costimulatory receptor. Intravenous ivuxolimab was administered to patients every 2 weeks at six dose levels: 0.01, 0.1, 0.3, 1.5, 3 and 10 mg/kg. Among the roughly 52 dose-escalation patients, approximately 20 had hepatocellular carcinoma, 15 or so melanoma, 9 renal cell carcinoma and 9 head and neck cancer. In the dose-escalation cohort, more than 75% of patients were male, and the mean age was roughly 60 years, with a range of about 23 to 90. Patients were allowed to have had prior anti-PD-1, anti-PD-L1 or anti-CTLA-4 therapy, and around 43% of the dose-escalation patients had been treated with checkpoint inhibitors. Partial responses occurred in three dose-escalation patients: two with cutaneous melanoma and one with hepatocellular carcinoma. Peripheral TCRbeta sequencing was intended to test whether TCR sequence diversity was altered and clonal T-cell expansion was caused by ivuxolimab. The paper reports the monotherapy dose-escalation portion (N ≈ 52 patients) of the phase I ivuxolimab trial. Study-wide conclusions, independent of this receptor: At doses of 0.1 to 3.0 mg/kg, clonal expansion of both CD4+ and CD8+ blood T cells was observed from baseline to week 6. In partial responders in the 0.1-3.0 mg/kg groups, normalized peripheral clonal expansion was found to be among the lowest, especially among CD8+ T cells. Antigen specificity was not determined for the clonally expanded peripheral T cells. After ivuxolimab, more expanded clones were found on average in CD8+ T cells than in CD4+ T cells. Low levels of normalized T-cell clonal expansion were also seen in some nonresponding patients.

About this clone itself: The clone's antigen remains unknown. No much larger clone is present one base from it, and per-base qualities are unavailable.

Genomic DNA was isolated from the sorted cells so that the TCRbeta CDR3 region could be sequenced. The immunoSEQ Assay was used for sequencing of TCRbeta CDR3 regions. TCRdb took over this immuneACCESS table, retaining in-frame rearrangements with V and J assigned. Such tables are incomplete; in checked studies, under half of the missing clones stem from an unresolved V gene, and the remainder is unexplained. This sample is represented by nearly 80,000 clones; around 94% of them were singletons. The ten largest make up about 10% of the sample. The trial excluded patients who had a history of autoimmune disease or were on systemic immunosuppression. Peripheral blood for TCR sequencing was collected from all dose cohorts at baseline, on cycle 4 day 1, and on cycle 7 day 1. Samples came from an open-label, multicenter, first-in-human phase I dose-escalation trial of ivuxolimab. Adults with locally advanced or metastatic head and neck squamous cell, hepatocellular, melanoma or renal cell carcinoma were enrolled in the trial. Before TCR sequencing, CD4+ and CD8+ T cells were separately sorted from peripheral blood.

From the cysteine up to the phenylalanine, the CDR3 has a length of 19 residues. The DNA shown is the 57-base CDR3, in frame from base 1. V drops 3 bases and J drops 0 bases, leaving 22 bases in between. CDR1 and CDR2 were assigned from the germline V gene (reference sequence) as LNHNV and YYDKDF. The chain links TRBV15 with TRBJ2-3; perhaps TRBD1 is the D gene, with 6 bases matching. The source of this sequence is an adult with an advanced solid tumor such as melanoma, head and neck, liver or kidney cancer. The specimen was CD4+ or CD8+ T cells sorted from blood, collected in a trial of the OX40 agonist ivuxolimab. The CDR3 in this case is CATSSRIKQTGPSTDTQYF. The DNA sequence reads TGTGCCACCAGCAGCCGAATCAAACAGACAGGACCTAGCACAGATACGCAGTATTTT.